The rows below give T cell receptor beta chains drawn from one sample of a study of graft-versus-host responses after intestinal transplantation. For these TCRs, the target antigens are not known. Using immunoSEQ multiplex PCR, the repertoire was profiled, and TCRdb retains in-frame clones only, with some absent. The data show some 96,000 clones, roughly 87% seen once. Specimen: unstimulated CD4+ T cells sorted from spleen or lymph node cells, collected before transplant. The receptors derive from a human donor who was the organ donor for an intestinal transplant. The CDR3 runs from the conserved cysteine through the conserved F or W. D genes are given only for firm matches. The size field is filled for only some rows; it gives once, few, many or a size class.

.	TRBV28	.	TRBJ1-1	TGTGCCAGCAGCTATACAGGGACTGAAGCTTTCTTT	CASSYTGTEAFF
.	TRBV6-1	.	TRBJ2-1	TGTGCCAGCAGTGAACCCTATGAGCAGTTCTTC	CASSEPYEQFF
.	TRBV28	.	TRBJ2-7	TGTGCCAGCAGTCCCCCCAGGCGGGACGATCCCGAGCAGTACTTC	CASSPPRRDDPEQYF
.	TRBV25-1	.	TRBJ1-5	TGTGCCAGCAGTGACAGGGGAGTCAATCAGCCCCAGCATTTT	CASSDRGVNQPQHF
.	TRBV14	.	TRBJ2-7	TGTGCCAGCAGCCAATTTCCGGGGTCGGAGGGAAGTTGGCAGTACTTC	CASSQFPGSEGSWQYF
.	TRBV5-1	.	TRBJ2-2	TGCGCCAGCACCAGGGAAAGCACCGGGGAGCTGTTTTTT	CASTRESTGELFF
.	TRBV7-3	.	TRBJ2-7	TGTGCCAGCAGCTTAATTCCGTTCTACGAGCAGTACTTC	CASSLIPFYEQYF
.	TRBV4-1	.	TRBJ1-2	TGCGCCAGCAGCCAAGTTTCGTCCACGATATCCTATGGCTACACCTTC	CASSQVSSTISYGYTF
.	TRBV4-1	once	TRBJ1-4	TGCGCCAGCAGCCACCGCCCAGTGGCAACTAATGAAAAACTGTTTTTT	CASSHRPVATNEKLFF
TRBD2	TRBV4-1	.	TRBJ2-5	TGCGCCAGCAGCCTCGGGACTAGCGGGGAAGAGACCCAGTACTTC	CASSLGTSGEETQYF
TRBD1	TRBV28	.	TRBJ2-7	TGTGCCAGCTATGGACAGGGGGTTTCCTACGAGCAGTACTTC	CASYGQGVSYEQYF
TRBD2	TRBV4-2	.	TRBJ2-5	TGTGCCAGCAGCCACGGACTAGCGGGGGACTCCCCTCAAGAGACCCAGTACTTC	CASSHGLAGDSPQETQYF
TRBD2	TRBV4-1	.	TRBJ2-5	TGCGCCAGCAGGAGTGGGGGGGAGAGAAAGCAAGAGACCCAGTACTTC	CASRSGGERKQETQYF
.	TRBV2	.	TRBJ2-2	TGTGCCAGCAGTGAACTTCCAAACACCGGGGAGCTGTTTTTT	CASSELPNTGELFF
.	TRBV6-1	.	TRBJ1-5	TGTGCCAGCAGGGCCCGTTTAGGGACCAATCAGCCCCAGCATTTT	CASRARLGTNQPQHF